Each of the 27 T cell receptor beta chains below was sequenced from the same sample in a study of blood T cells in healthy people across ages. A second PCR of about 7 to 11 cycles used a sample-barcoded 5' primer and a J-beta primer mix. Each CDR3 protein is one row after TCRdb ran MiXCR on the 5' RACE reads. Seen here are about 1.1 million distinct CDR3 sequences, approximately 38% observed once, and the top ten hold around 13%. Source material: blood. Receptors originate from a man younger than 35 in good health.

This clonotype has just a few counts. The J gene is TRBJ1-4, the V gene TRBV6-6; 11 bases line up with TRBD1. The CDR3 spans 17 residues. V dropped 2 bases and J dropped 6; count of bases not matched to a gene: 8. Germline lookup yields CDR1 MNHNY and CDR2 SVGAGI (reference sequence). The CDR3 sequence: CASSYPGTGGYHEKLFF. The CDR3 nucleotides are TGTGCCAGCAGTTACCCCGGGACAGGGGGATACCATGAAAAACTGTTTTTT.

The J gene is TRBJ1-1, the V gene TRBV12-3 or TRBV12-4; D might be TRBD1 (6 bases). The CDR3 totals 15 residues. V was cut by 6 bases and J by 1 base, with 15 bases left in between. CDR3: CASSPGGWQNTEAFF. The DNA for the CDR3 is TGTGCCAGCAGCCCTGGGGGCTGGCAGAACACTGAAGCTTTCTTT.

Of note for this clonotype: This could be a read error, since a much larger clone is one nucleotide away. This chain links TRBV4-3 with TRBJ2-1, with D perhaps matching TRBD2 (6 bases). Germline loops: CDR1 LGHNA, CDR2 YSLEER. There are 15 residues in the CDR3. V was trimmed by 0 bases and J by 4 bases, leaving 10 bases between them. The chain's CDR3 is CASSQEGSGYNEQFF. CDR3 coding DNA: TGCGCCAGCAGCCAAGAAGGTAGCGGTTACAATGAGCAGTTCTTC.

V is TRBV7-9 and J is TRBJ1-1; the match to TRBD1 covers 9 bases. The CDR3 covers 18 residues. V dropped 6 bases and J dropped 7; count of bases not matched to a gene: 21. Germline-derived CDR1 and CDR2 are SEHNR and FQNEAQ (reference sequence). CDR3 sequence reads: CASSLTQGALAVTVEAFF. Written as DNA, the CDR3 is TGTGCCAGCAGTCTTACACAGGGGGCGTTGGCGGTGACCGTTGAAGCTTTCTTT.

The chain employs TRBV4-3 and TRBJ1-1; TRBD1 might be the D (5 bases). The CDR3 spans 22 residues. CDR1 is LGHNA and CDR2 is YSLEER in the germline V gene. The V gene lost 0 bases and the J gene lost 3 bases, with 32 bases spanning the gap. DNA of the CDR3: TGCGCCAGCAGCCAAGATTTCCCTCTCGTCGCGGGGGTCAAAAGGATCTACACTGAAGCTTTCTTT. It encodes CASSQDFPLVAGVKRIYTEAFF.

V is TRBV4-1 and J is TRBJ2-2, with 9 bases matching TRBD1. This CDR3 has 20 residues. V dropped 0 bases and J dropped 3; count of bases not matched to a gene: 14. The germline V gene encodes CDR1 MGHRA and CDR2 YSYEKL. The CDR3 reads CASSQDRSFQDRGDTGELFF. The CDR3 DNA sequence: TGCGCCAGCAGCCAAGATCGAAGCTTTCAGGACAGGGGTGACACCGGGGAGCTGTTTTTT.

In its sample, this clonotype was seen a few times. The CDR3 reads CSVTPGLAADTQYF. In DNA, the CDR3 is TGCAGCGTAACCCCGGGACTAGCAGCAGATACGCAGTATTTT. The genes are TRBV29-1 and TRBJ2-3, with 9 positions matching TRBD2. The CDR3 contains 14 residues. The germline V gene has CDR1 SQVTM and CDR2 ANQGSEA. J lost 4 bases, V lost 6 bases, and 8 bases had no gene match.

The chain links TRBV5-1 to TRBJ1-4; no reliable D call. The germline V gene has CDR1 SGHRS and CDR2 YFSETQ. The CDR3 is made up of 15 amino acids. Trimming pared 1 base from V and 5 bases from J, leaving 12 bases between. The CDR3 loop is CASSLRAGPNEKLFF. CDR3 sequence (DNA): TGCGCCAGCAGCTTGCGTGCAGGACCAAATGAAAAACTGTTTTTT.

The chain uses TRBV5-1 and TRBJ2-5, with TRBD2 matching 10 bases. Germline V gene data show CDR1 as SGHRS and CDR2 as YFSETQ. This CDR3 spans 16 amino acids. Trimming took 0 bases from V and 2 from J; bases not matched to a gene: 4. In DNA form, the CDR3 reads TGCGCCAGCAGCTTGGGGATAGCGGGAGGACAAGAGACCCAGTACTTC. This encodes CASSLGIAGGQETQYF.

The chain carries TRBV20-1 and TRBJ1-2, with D perhaps TRBD1 (6 bases). CDR3 size: 14 residues. Germline lookup yields CDR1 DFQATT and CDR2 SNEGSKA (reference sequence). Trimming left V 0 bases short and J 6 bases short, with 14 bases between. This CDR3 is CSARESTGLDGYTF. DNA for the CDR3: TGCAGTGCTAGAGAATCCACAGGGCTGGATGGCTACACCTTC.

This rearrangement joins TRBV9 to TRBJ2-1; 13 nucleotides agree with TRBD2. With V trimmed by 0 bases and J by 4 bases, 4 bases remained unmatched. Germline values: CDR1 SGDLS, CDR2 YYNGEE. The CDR3 runs to 17 residues. The CDR3 loop is CASSVGLGLAGYNEQFF. For the CDR3, the DNA is TGTGCCAGCAGCGTAGGTTTGGGACTAGCGGGGTACAATGAGCAGTTCTTC.

The chain employs TRBV10-3 and TRBJ1-1; TRBD1 is a possible D gene (5 bases). CDR1 and CDR2 from the germline V gene are ENHRY and SYGVKD. The CDR3 sequence is 14 residues long. V was cut by 10 bases and J by 0 bases, with 15 bases left in between. CDR3 loop: CATRRDAMNTEAFF. CDR3 nucleotide sequence: TGTGCCACCCGGCGGGACGCTATGAACACTGAAGCTTTCTTT.

This clonotype was recorded a few times. The chain has TRBV4-3 and TRBJ2-3, with a tentative D call TRBD2 (5 bases). Germline lookup yields CDR1 LGHNA and CDR2 YSLEER. The CDR3 runs to 17 residues. V was cut by 1 base and J by 1 base, with 15 bases left in between. CDR3 coding DNA: TGCGCCAGCAGCCAAGTCTACGGAGCGGAGCGCACAGATACGCAGTATTTT. This gives the protein CASSQVYGAERTDTQYF.

This clonotype was observed at least ten times. This chain links TRBV20-1 with TRBJ1-6; a weak D match, TRBD1 (6 bases). Germline V gene sequence: CDR1 DFQATT, CDR2 SNEGSKA (reference sequence). This CDR3 has 16 amino acids. Trimming cost V 0 bases and J 0 bases, with 9 bases left between them. The CDR3 DNA sequence: TGCAGTGCTAGAGATCAGGGGAGCTCCTATAATTCACCCCTCCACTTT. This sequence encodes CSARDQGSSYNSPLHF.

This clonotype was seen only a few times. The rearrangement joins TRBV6-2 or TRBV6-3 to TRBJ1-5; D is unresolved. Germline loops: CDR1 MNHEY, CDR2 SVGEGT. This CDR3 is built from 12 residues. The germline V and J ends were trimmed by 2 bases and 10 bases, with 9 bases remaining between them. The CDR3 protein is CASSYPEGPQHF. In nucleotides, the CDR3 is TGTGCCAGCAGTTACCCCGAGGGTCCCCAGCATTTT.

The chain employs TRBV28 and TRBJ2-5; TRBD1 might be the D (5 bases). The end of the DNA aligns better with TRBJ2-3, so the J call may be wrong. The CDR3 spans 11 residues. Germline V gene lookup returns CDR1 MDHEN and CDR2 SYDVKM. This chain's CDR3 is CASSFRGTQYF. The CDR3 DNA reads TGTGCCAGCAGTTTTAGGGGAACGCAGTATTTT.

In nucleotides, the CDR3 is TGCGCCAGCAGCCCGACCCCTCAGGGGGCGCGGGAGCAGTACTTC. Translation gives CASSPTPQGAREQYF. The V call is TRBV4-3, the J call TRBJ2-7; 8 nucleotides align to TRBD1. V trimming: 4 bases; J trimming: 7 bases; junction bases outside the gene matches: 12. The CDR3 runs 15 residues. The V gene's germline CDR1 is LGHNA and CDR2 YSLEER.

This clonotype was counted between two and nine times. The gene calls are TRBV20-1 and TRBJ1-1; D not resolved. The CDR3 spans 14 residues. Germline assignment: CDR1 DFQATT and CDR2 SNEGSKA (reference sequence). The ends were cut back, 1 base at V and 3 bases at J, with 12 bases in the middle. CDR3: CSARGRGADTEAFF. CDR3 DNA: TGCAGTGCTAGAGGGCGAGGCGCGGACACTGAAGCTTTCTTT.

This clonotype was seen more than once but under ten times. This chain uses TRBV12-1 with TRBJ2-3; the table's D call, TRBD2, has no DNA check behind it. TRBV12-1 is annotated as a pseudogene. The CDR3 runs 14 residues. The CDR3, as DNA: TGTGCCAGCAGCTTTTCCCGACTAGCAGATACGCAGTATTTT. This translates into CASSFSRLADTQYF.

The chain employs TRBV7-2 and TRBJ2-5; no reliable D call. Germline CDR1 and CDR2: SGHTA and FQGNSA. Trimming left V 5 bases short and J 0 bases short, with 13 bases between. The CDR3 has 15 amino acids. The CDR3 region is CASSPFAGDQETQYF. As DNA, the CDR3 is TGTGCCAGCAGCCCCTTTGCTGGGGACCAAGAGACCCAGTACTTC.

The V call is TRBV20-1, the J call TRBJ1-2, with 8 bases matching TRBD1. Trimming cost V 5 bases and J 3 bases; bases outside gene matches: 8. Germline CDR1 and CDR2: DFQATT and SNEGSKA (reference sequence). CDR3 length: 14 amino acids. The CDR3 loop is CSARKAGGDYGYTF. CDR3 bases: TGCAGTGCTCGAAAGGCAGGGGGCGACTATGGCTACACCTTC.

This chain links TRBV7-2 with TRBJ1-2; 9 bases are shared with TRBD1. The CDR3 sequence is 16 residues long. From germline, CDR1 is SGHTA and CDR2 FQGNSA. V gave up 4 bases and J gave up 7 bases; unmatched junction bases: 13. CDR3 sequence reads: CASSYRGTGYDGGYTF. CDR3 nucleotide sequence: TGTGCCAGCAGCTACCGAGGGACAGGGTATGATGGTGGCTACACCTTC. The entire variable domain, with the rest obtained from reference TRBV7-2 and TRBJ1-2, is as follows: GAGVSQSPSNKVTEKGKDVELRCDPISGHTALYWYRQSLGQGLEFLIYFQGNSAPDKSGLPSDRFSAERTGGSVSTLTIQRTQQEDSAVYLCASSYRGTGYDGGYTFGSGTRLTVV.

In its sample, this clonotype was seen many times. The CDR3 protein is CASTPGTGIYGYTF. In DNA form, the CDR3 reads TGTGCCAGCACTCCAGGGACAGGGATCTATGGCTACACCTTC. This rearrangement joins TRBV12-3 or TRBV12-4 to TRBJ1-2, with TRBD1 matching 9 bases. The CDR3 runs to 14 residues. With V trimmed by 7 bases and J by 4 bases, 7 bases remained unmatched.

This chain's CDR3 is CASSFQGGEQFF. The CDR3 DNA reads as TGTGCCAGCAGTTTCCAGGGCGGTGAGCAGTTCTTC. The V gene is TRBV27, the J gene TRBJ2-1; D perhaps matches TRBD1 (5 bases). With 3 bases removed from V and 9 bases from J, the gap between germline ends came to 9 bases. Per germline, CDR1 MNHEY and CDR2 SMNVEV (reference sequence). This CDR3 is built from 12 residues.

This chain connects TRBV7-2 to TRBJ2-3; 10 bases match TRBD2. V shed 3 bases, J shed 2 bases, and the junction held 14 bases outside the gene matches. Germline V gene data show CDR1 as SGHTA and CDR2 as FQGNSA. This CDR3 has 19 amino acids. CDR3 nucleotide sequence: TGTGCCAGCAGCTTCCTGTCTTTAGCGGGGGGCCATCCCACAGATACGCAGTATTTT. Protein sequence: CASSFLSLAGGHPTDTQYF.

The chain uses TRBV28 and TRBJ2-5, with 9 bases identical to TRBD1. V trimming: 3 bases; J trimming: 0 bases; junction bases outside the gene matches: 8. Germline CDR1 reads MDHEN; CDR2 reads SYDVKM. This CDR3 contains 17 residues. The CDR3 DNA follows: TGTGCCAGCAGTTTCTTCGTAGGACAGGGGAACCAAGAGACCCAGTACTTC. Translating it yields CASSFFVGQGNQETQYF.

Concerning this clonotype itself: The germline gene is not matched at one end of the junction; a read error may be the cause. The chain employs TRBV20-1 and TRBJ2-3, with TRBD2 matching 7 bases. CDR3 length: 15 amino acids. Looked up from germline, CDR1 is DFQATT and CDR2 is SNEGSKA (reference sequence). CDR3 DNA: TGCGGTGCCGGGGAACCCGGGACTACGACAGATACGCAGTATTTT. It is translated as CGAGEPGTTTDTQYF.